What follows are 7 T cell receptor beta chains derived from one specimen sequenced in a study of blood T cell dynamics during melanoma immunotherapy. The table came from immunoSEQ multiplex PCR; TCRdb's copy has only in-frame clones and leaves some out. This table has more than 15,000 clones, around 83% appearing once. As to time point: pre-treatment baseline. Sequencing was performed on blood, taken from a patient treated with checkpoint blockade. The receptors stem from a human donor with melanoma.

The chain has TRBV6-6 and TRBJ2-7, with D perhaps matching TRBD1 (5 bases). V lost 5 bases, J lost 3 bases, and 14 bases lay in between. The CDR3 consists of 14 residues. Germline CDR1 MNHNY, CDR2 SVGAGI (reference sequence). DNA for the CDR3: TGTGCCAGCAGTCCCGACAGTACCAACTACGAGCAGTACTTC. This codes for CASSPDSTNYEQYF.

The chain recombines TRBV9 with TRBJ2-3; D unresolved. The V end was cut by 3 bases, the J end by 4 bases, with 12 bases between. CDR3 length: 14 amino acids. Germline V gene data show CDR1 as SGDLS and CDR2 as YYNGEE. This CDR3 is CASSALKDADTQYF. The DNA of the CDR3 is TGTGCCAGCAGCGCTTTGAAGGACGCAGATACGCAGTATTTT.

The chain has TRBV6-5 and TRBJ1-6; no clear D. The CDR3 covers 14 residues. Trimming pared 6 bases from V and 5 bases from J, leaving 11 bases between. The germline V gene encodes CDR1 MNHEY and CDR2 SVGAGI. CDR3 loop: CASRTRLDNSPLHF. The CDR3 bases are TGTGCCAGCAGAACACGGCTGGATAATTCACCCCTCCACTTT.

V is TRBV19 and J is TRBJ2-1; D may match TRBD1 or TRBD2 (5 bases each). The CDR3 extends over 17 amino acids. Germline loops: CDR1 LNHDA, CDR2 SQIVND (reference sequence). V lost 0 bases, J lost 7 bases, and 19 bases lay in between. The CDR3 loop is CASSIDRGAKSFNEQFF. DNA of the CDR3: TGTGCCAGTAGTATAGATAGAGGGGCGAAGTCTTTTAATGAGCAGTTCTTC.

This clone was seen only once. The CDR3 is CASSPPGLAVEQYF. The CDR3 region has the DNA TGTGCCAGCTCACCCCCGGGACTAGCGGTCGAGCAGTACTTC. The chain couples TRBV18 to TRBJ2-7; 11 bases agree with TRBD2. V trimming: 3 bases; J trimming: 6 bases; junction bases outside the gene matches: 4. CDR3 size: 14 residues. Germline loops: CDR1 KGHSH, CDR2 LQKENI.

The chain links TRBV7-9 to TRBJ1-2, with D perhaps TRBD1 (5 bases). Trimming took off 4 bases at V and 2 bases at J, with 14 bases between the two ends. CDR3 length equals 15 residues. Germline V gives CDR1 SEHNR, CDR2 FQNEAQ (reference sequence). Here the CDR3 reads CASSYLPGPNYGYTF. The DNA of the CDR3 is TGTGCCAGCAGCTATTTACCGGGACCCAACTATGGCTACACCTTC.

The chain uses TRBV9 and TRBJ2-1; no clear D gene. The CDR3 length is 16 residues. Germline assignment: CDR1 SGDLS and CDR2 YYNGEE. Trimming took 0 bases from V and 0 from J, leaving 10 bases between them. The DNA of the CDR3 is TGTGCCAGCAGCGTAGGAGTGACATACTCCTACAATGAGCAGTTCTTC. Amino acid sequence: CASSVGVTYSYNEQFF.